A single sample gave rise to the 3 T cell receptor beta chains below, sequenced in a study of cytomegalovirus exposure and HLA in healthy donors. Primers included in the PCR were 60 Vbeta and 13 Jbeta primers. TCRdb keeps only in-frame clones here, not all; method: immunoSEQ multiplex PCR. The sample contains roughly 150,000 clones, around 75% of which appear only once. The sample consisted of PBMCs. These receptor sequences come from a male donor in good health and CMV-seronegative.

This chain connects TRBV10-3 to TRBJ1-5, with a tentative D call TRBD1 (5 bases). The CDR3 spans 15 residues. CDR1 and CDR2 (germline): ENHRY, SYGVKD. V was pared by 10 bases and J by 3 bases, with 19 bases between. CDR3 sequence: CATHPTGGPNQPQHF. The CDR3 DNA reads as TGTGCCACCCATCCCACGGGGGGACCCAATCAGCCCCAGCATTTT.

A note on this clone: The same CDR3 can be traced to other DNA sequences in this sample. The chain recombines TRBV30 with TRBJ1-2; D is possibly TRBD1 (5 bases). V gave up 0 bases and J gave up 7 bases, with 12 bases separating them. Per the germline V gene, CDR1 is GTSNPN and CDR2 is SVGIG (reference sequence). CDR3 length: 13 residues. CDR3 protein: CAWSVGGEGGYTF. The CDR3 nucleotides read TGTGCCTGGAGTGTGGGGGGGGAAGGTGGCTACACCTTC.

The chain has TRBV7-9 and TRBJ2-3; 7 positions match TRBD1. CDR1 is SEHNR, CDR2 FQNEAQ, per germline (reference sequence). V dropped 5 bases and J dropped 3; count of bases not matched to a gene: 2. The CDR3 has 13 amino acids. The chain's CDR3 is CASSRGPTDTQYF. CDR3 sequence (DNA): TGTGCCAGCAGCAGGGGGCCGACAGATACGCAGTATTTT.